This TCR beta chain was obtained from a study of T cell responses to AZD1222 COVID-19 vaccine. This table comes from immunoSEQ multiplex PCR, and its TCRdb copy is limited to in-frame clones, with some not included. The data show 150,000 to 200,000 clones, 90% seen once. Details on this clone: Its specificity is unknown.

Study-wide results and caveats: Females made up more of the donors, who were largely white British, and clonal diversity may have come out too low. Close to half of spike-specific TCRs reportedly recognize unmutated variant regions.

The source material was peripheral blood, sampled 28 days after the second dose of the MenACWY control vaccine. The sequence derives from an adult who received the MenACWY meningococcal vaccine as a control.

The CDR3 is CASSVGASGRYEQYF. The CDR3 region has the DNA TGTGCCAGCAGTGTAGGCGCTAGCGGGAGGTACGAGCAGTACTTC. This rearrangement joins TRBV2 to TRBJ2-7; TRBD2 aligns across 11 bases. J lost 4 bases, V lost 4 bases, and 6 bases had no gene match. CDR3 length equals 15 residues. Looked up from germline, CDR1 is SNHLY and CDR2 is FYNNEI. The full variable domain, completed using reference TRBV2 and TRBJ2-7, is EPEVTQTPSHQVTQMGQEVILRCVPISNHLYFYWYRQILGQKVEFLVSFYNNEISEKSEIFDDQFSVERPDGSNFTLKIRSTKLEDSAMYFCASSVGASGRYEQYFGPGTRLTVT.